This T cell receptor beta chain appears in the sequencing data of a study of blood T cell repertoires in COVID-19. In the study overall: Donors in the United States, Italy and Spain gave samples during acute or convalescent COVID-19. PBMCs, B-cell-depleted T cells, or T cells were the source of the cDNA or gDNA that made up the material.

V was shortened by 3 bases and J by 9 bases, with 15 bases between the two germline ends. The CDR3 sequence is 14 residues long. The germline CDR1 and CDR2 sequences are MNHEY and SVGAGI. Original methodology: Reference gene primer amplification in the assay estimated nucleated cell counts. Libraries were prepared by immunoSEQ multiplex PCR; TCRdb keeps only in-frame clonotypes and omits some of them. V, J and clone size were drawn from that table, and D and trimming were deduced from the DNA. The sample gives hundreds of thousands of clones, roughly 81% of which show up once; around 7% is in the top ten. Seattle-derived patients entered the study during active infection and were followed longitudinally.

The sequence was collected from a woman older than 75 with COVID-19, enrolled during active disease. J is TRBJ1-3 and V is TRBV6-5; D is unresolved. Sequencing input: peripheral blood. Here the CDR3 reads CASSYSSRSGTIYF. CDR3 in DNA: TGTGCCAGCAGTTATAGCAGCCGTTCGGGCACCATATATTTT.